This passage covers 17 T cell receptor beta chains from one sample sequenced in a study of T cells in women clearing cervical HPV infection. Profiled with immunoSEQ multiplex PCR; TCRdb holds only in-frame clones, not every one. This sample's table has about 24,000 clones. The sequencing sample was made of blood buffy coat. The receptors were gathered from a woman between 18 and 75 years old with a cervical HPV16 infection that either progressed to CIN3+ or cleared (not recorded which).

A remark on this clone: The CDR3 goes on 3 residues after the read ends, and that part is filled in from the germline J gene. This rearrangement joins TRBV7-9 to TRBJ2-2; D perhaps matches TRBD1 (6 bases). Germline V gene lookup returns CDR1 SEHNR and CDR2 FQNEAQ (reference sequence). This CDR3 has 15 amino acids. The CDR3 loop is CASSSTGYLIEKLFF. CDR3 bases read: TGTGCCAGCAGCTCTACAGGGTATCTAATCGAAAAG.

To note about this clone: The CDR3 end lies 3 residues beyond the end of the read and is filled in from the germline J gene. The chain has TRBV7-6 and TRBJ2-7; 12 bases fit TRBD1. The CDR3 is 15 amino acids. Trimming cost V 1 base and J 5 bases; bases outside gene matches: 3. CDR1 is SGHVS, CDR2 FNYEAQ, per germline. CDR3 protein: CASSLGDRGLDEQYF. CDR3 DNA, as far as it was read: TGTGCCAGCAGCTTAGGGGACAGGGGGCTCGACGAG.

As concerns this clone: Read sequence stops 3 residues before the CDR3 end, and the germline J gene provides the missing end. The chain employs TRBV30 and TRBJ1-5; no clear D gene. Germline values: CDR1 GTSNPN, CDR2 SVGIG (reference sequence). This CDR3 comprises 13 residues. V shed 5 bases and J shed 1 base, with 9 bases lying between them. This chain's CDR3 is CAWGQSSNQPQHF. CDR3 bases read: TGTGCCTGGGGTCAGTCAAGCAATCAGCCC.

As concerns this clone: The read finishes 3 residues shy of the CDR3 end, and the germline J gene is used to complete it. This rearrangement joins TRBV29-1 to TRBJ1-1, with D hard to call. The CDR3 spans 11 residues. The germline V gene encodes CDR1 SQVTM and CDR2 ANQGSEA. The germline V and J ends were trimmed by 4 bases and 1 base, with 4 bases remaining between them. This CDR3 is CSVGRNTEAFF. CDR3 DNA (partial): TGCAGCGTTGGCAGGAACACTGAA.

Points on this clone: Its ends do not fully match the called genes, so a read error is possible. The CDR3 loop reads CTSSLGAGAGANVLTF. Partial CDR3 DNA: TGTACCAGCAGCTTAGGAGCAGGGGCTGGGGCCAACGTC. The chain has TRBV7-3 and TRBJ2-6, with D possibly TRBD1 on 6 matching bases. The read ends 3 residues early relative to the CDR3; the germline J gene fills the gap. Germline values: CDR1 SGHTA, CDR2 FQGTGA. The CDR3 is made up of 16 amino acids.

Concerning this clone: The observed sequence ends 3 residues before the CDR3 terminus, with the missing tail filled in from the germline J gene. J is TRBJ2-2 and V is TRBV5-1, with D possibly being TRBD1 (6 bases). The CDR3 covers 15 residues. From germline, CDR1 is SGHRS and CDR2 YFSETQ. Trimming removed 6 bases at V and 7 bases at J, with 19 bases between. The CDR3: CASTSGATLVGELFF. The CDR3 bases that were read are TGCGCCAGCACTTCAGGGGCCACTTTGGTCGGGGAG.

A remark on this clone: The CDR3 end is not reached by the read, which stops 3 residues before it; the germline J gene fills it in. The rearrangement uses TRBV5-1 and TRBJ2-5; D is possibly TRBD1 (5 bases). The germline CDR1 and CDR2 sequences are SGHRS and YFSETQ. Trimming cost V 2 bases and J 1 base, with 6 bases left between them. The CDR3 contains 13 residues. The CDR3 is CASSLQAQETQYF. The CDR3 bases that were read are TGCGCCAGCAGCTTACAGGCCCAAGAGACC.

CDR3 in amino acids: CASSQDYGQGGGYTF. The sequenced part of the CDR3 DNA is TGTGCCAGCAGCCAAGATTATGGACAGGGGGGCGGC. The chain has TRBV14 and TRBJ1-2; 10 bases are shared with TRBD1. Read data end 3 residues before the CDR3 end; the end is taken from the germline J gene. The germline CDR1 and CDR2 sequences are SGHDN and FVKESK. The CDR3 runs to 15 residues.

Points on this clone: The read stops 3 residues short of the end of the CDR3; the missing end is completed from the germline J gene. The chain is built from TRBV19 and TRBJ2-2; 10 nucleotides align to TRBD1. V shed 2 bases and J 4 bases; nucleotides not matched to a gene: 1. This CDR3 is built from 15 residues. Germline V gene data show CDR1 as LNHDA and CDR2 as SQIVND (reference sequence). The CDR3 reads CASSIWTGGTGELFF. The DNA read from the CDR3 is TGTGCCAGTAGTATATGGACAGGGGGCACCGGGGAG.

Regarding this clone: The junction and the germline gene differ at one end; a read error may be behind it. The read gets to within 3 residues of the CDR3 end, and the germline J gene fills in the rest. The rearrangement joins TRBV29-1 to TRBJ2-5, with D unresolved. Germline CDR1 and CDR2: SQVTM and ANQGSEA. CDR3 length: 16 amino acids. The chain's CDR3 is CSIDVRRIIAGRTQYF. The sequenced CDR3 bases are TGCAGCATTGATGTGCGTCGGATTATAGCCGGTCGGACC.

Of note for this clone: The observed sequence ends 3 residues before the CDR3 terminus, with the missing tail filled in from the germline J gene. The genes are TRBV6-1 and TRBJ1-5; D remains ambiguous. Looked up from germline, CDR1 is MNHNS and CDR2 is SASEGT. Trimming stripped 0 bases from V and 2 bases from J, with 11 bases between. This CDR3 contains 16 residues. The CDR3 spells CASSEAIAYRNQPQHF. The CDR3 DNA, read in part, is TGTGCCAGCAGTGAAGCGATAGCTTATCGCAATCAGCCC.

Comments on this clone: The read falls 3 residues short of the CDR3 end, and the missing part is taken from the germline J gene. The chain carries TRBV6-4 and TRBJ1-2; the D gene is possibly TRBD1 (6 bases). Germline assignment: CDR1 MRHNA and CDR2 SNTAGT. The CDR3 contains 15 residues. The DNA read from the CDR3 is TGTGCCAGCAGTGACACCCCGCAGGGGATGGGAGGC. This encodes CASSDTPQGMGG. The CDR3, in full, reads CASSDTPQGMGGYTF.

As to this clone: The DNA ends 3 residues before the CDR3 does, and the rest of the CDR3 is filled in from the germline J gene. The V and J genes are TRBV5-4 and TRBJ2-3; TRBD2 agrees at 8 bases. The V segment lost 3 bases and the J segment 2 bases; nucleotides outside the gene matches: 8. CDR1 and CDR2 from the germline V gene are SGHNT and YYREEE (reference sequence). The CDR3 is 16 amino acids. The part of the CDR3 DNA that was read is TGTGCCAGCAGCTCCGGGATAGCGGGGATCACAGATACG. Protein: CASSSGIAGITDT. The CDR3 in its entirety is CASSSGIAGITDTQYF.

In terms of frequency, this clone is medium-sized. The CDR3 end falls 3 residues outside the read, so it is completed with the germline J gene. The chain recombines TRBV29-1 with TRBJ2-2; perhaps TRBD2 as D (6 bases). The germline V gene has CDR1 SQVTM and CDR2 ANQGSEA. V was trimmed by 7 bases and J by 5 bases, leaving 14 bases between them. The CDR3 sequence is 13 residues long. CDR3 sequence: CSGGGGATGELFF. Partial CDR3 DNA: TGCAGCGGCGGAGGAGGGGCGACCGGGGAG.

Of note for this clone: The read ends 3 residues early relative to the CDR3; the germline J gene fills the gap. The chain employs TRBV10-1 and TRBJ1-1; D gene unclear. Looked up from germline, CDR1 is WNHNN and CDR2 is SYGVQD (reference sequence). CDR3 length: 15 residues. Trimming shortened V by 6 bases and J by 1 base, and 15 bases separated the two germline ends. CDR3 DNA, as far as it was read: TGCGCCAGCAGCCCAGGCGTCACCAGGAACACTGAA. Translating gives CASSPGVTRNTE. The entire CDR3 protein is CASSPGVTRNTEAFF.

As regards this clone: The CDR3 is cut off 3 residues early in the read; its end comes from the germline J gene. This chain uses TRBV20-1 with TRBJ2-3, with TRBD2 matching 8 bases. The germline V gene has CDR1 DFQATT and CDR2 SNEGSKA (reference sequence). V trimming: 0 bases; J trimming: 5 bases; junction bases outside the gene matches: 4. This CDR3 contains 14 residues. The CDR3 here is CSARERGELDTQYF. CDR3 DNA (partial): TGCAGTGCTAGAGAGCGGGGGGAATTAGATACG.

CDR3 bases read: TGCAGTGCTAGCCGGTGGACTAGCGGGAGGATGGAGACC. The encoded protein is CSASRWTSGRMET. The entire CDR3 sequence reads CSASRWTSGRMETQYF. The chain recombines TRBV20-1 with TRBJ2-5; 14 bases agree with TRBD2. The missing CDR3 end, 3 residues past where the read stops, is filled in from the germline J gene. V gave up 3 bases and J gave up 5 bases; unmatched junction bases: 8. Per germline, CDR1 DFQATT and CDR2 SNEGSKA (reference sequence). The CDR3 runs to 16 residues.